The rows below give T cell receptor beta chains drawn from one sample of a study of blood T cell repertoires in COVID-19. Measured with immunoSEQ multiplex PCR; TCRdb has only the in-frame clones, and not every one. The top ten clones hold over 1.5% of a sample with about 320,000 clones, 85% of them seen once. Sample: PBMCs or T cells enriched from blood (not recorded which). All receptors come from a woman in her twenties or thirties who had been exposed to COVID-19. The CDR3 runs from the conserved cysteine through the conserved F or W. Size is omitted from some rows. Given values are once, few, many or a class for expanded clones.

V	size	J	CDR3
TRBV4-3	NA	TRBJ1-1	CASSQDTARGTEAFF
TRBV12-3/TRBV12-4	NA	TRBJ2-1	CASSTNRGGEQFF
TRBV12-3/TRBV12-4	many	TRBJ1-3	CASRTVGNTIYF
TRBV28	NA	TRBJ1-5	CASSLESGTNQPQHF
TRBV27	NA	TRBJ2-3	CASRPSGTYAGRTQYF
TRBV25-1	NA	TRBJ1-3	CASSLWTLSSGNTIYF
TRBV6-5	NA	TRBJ1-2	CASSTGTGADYGYTF
TRBV28	NA	TRBJ2-7	CASGIADYEQYF
TRBV11-2	NA	TRBJ2-2	CASSLGVGTLDGELFF
TRBV5-1	NA	TRBJ2-2	CASSAPTGRPTGELFF
TRBV28	NA	TRBJ1-2	CASSTENYGYTF
TRBV27	NA	TRBJ2-7	CASSGLRNEQYF
TRBV5-5	NA	TRBJ1-1	CASSLEWGPFLMNTEAFF
TRBV12-5	NA	TRBJ2-1	CASGKIQGDEQFF
TRBV4-3	NA	TRBJ1-4	CASSQGSDEKLFF
TRBV12-3/TRBV12-4	NA	TRBJ2-2	CASSPRAGELFF
TRBV4-1	NA	TRBJ2-4	CASSQQGRDIQYF
TRBV18	NA	TRBJ1-5	CASSPGQGNHQPQHF
TRBV4-1	few	TRBJ1-5	CASSQDRAGASNQPQHF
TRBV12-3/TRBV12-4	NA	TRBJ1-5	CASSLSGNQPQHF
TRBV11-3	NA	TRBJ2-1	CASSLAEYNEQFF
TRBV30	NA	TRBJ1-1	CAWTTGDGTEAFF
TRBV4-3	NA	TRBJ2-5	CASSQRGGETQYF
TRBV19	once	TRBJ2-3	CASTPGRGQWGHTDTQYF
TRBV19	NA	TRBJ2-2	CAANGRVGTGELFF
TRBV28	NA	TRBJ1-2	CASQDGLNYGYTF
TRBV6-5	few	TRBJ1-1	CASSSQTEAFF
TRBV3-1/TRBV3-2	NA	TRBJ2-3	CASSQDKLAGGAMQYF
TRBV2	NA	TRBJ1-4	CASSRDTLREKLFF
TRBV7-2	once	TRBJ1-6	CASSRPEGDNSPLHF
TRBV10-2	NA	TRBJ2-2	CASSESGGAGELFF
TRBV7-6	once	TRBJ2-3	CASSPTTSGGTSTDTQYF
TRBV2	few	TRBJ2-3	CASSVEPLVAGPTDTQYF
TRBV11-2	NA	TRBJ1-4	CASTPGQGTNEKLFF
TRBV7-2	NA	TRBJ2-1	CASSSGLAFSYNEQFF
TRBV29-1	few	TRBJ2-3	CSVESGAGGFTDTQYF
TRBV24-1	NA	TRBJ1-5	CATSDPGTGGGIQPQHF
TRBV7-2	NA	TRBJ2-3	CASSPGSSTDTQYF
TRBV2	NA	TRBJ1-5	CASSEWGTGGLSSNQPQHF
TRBV5-5	NA	TRBJ2-1	CASSLVVNEQFF
TRBV2	NA	TRBJ1-1	CASSVVRADNTEAFF
TRBV5-8	NA	TRBJ1-5	CASSLGMLGGRQPQHF
TRBV5-6	many	TRBJ1-4	CASSLAGRLGEKLFF
TRBV6-5	NA	TRBJ1-5	CASNPSGDQPQHF
TRBV7-8	NA	TRBJ1-2	CASSYRTGGAYGYTF
TRBV4-3	NA	TRBJ2-5	CASSRNTGTKQETQYF
TRBV2	NA	TRBJ1-1	CASSESGPNTEAFF
TRBV6-5	NA	TRBJ2-3	CASRYVAGGWQDTQYF
TRBV20-1	NA	TRBJ1-1	CSANRVPEAFF
TRBV29-1	NA	TRBJ2-7	CSVDTGTGGHEQYF
TRBV5-6	NA	TRBJ1-1	CASSLDGPQPPAFF
TRBV19	NA	TRBJ2-5	CASTGTSGNQETQYF
TRBV7-9	NA	TRBJ1-1	CASSLQGAHTEAFF
TRBV7-9	NA	TRBJ1-1	CASSLIPPAFF
TRBV28	NA	TRBJ2-1	CASSLPGAGEANEQFF
TRBV29-1	many	TRBJ1-4	CSVRTWTGEREKLFF
TRBV7-9	once	TRBJ1-5	CASSQVLGAGNQPQHF
TRBV7-3	NA	TRBJ2-3	CASSPLAGGKKTQYF